This T cell receptor beta chain was recovered during a study of cytomegalovirus exposure and HLA in healthy donors. This PCR relied on a set of 60 Vbeta primers and 13 Jbeta primers. TCRdb keeps only in-frame clones here, not all; method: immunoSEQ multiplex PCR. The profile shows under 200,000 clones, roughly 84% of them singletons. Sequenced input: PBMCs. The source is a boy aged 2-15 years in good health and CMV-seronegative.

The CDR3 sequence is CASSRAPGLGTDTQYF. The CDR3 DNA is TGTGCCAGCAGTCGAGCCCCGGGACTAGGCACAGATACGCAGTATTTT. This chain connects TRBV7-2 to TRBJ2-3, with 8 bases that match TRBD2. This CDR3 is built from 16 residues. CDR1 and CDR2 (germline): SGHTA, FQGNSA. The V and J ends lost 6 bases and 1 base, in that order; junction bases with no gene match: 9.